Listed here are 9 T cell receptor beta chains from one sample, sequenced in a study of T cell responses to AZD1222 COVID-19 vaccine. Using immunoSEQ multiplex PCR, the repertoire was profiled, and TCRdb retains in-frame clones only, with some absent. This sample carries over 120,000 clones, approximately 94% of them seen once, and the ten largest clones take 7.5% to 9.5%. The sample in question was peripheral blood, obtained on day 0 of AZD1222 vaccination. Receptor source: an adult in good health.

This rearrangement joins TRBV6-2 or TRBV6-3 to TRBJ1-1, with D maybe TRBD1 (6 bases). Looked up from germline, CDR1 is MNHEY and CDR2 is SVGEGT. The CDR3 spans 12 residues. V was pared by 5 bases and J by 7 bases, with 11 bases between. The CDR3 DNA reads TGTGCCAGCAGTCCGACAGGAAATGAAGCTTTCTTT. Amino acid sequence: CASSPTGNEAFF.

The chain is built from TRBV4-2 and TRBJ1-2; possible D gene TRBD1, 5 bases. CDR1 and CDR2 (germline): LGHNA, YNFKEQ. Trimming removed 8 bases from V and 4 bases from J, with 26 bases in between. This CDR3 region has 17 residues. The CDR3 loop is CASALGRAAKEGYGYTF. CDR3 nucleotides: TGTGCCAGCGCCCTGGGCAGGGCGGCCAAGGAGGGCTATGGCTACACCTTC.

J is TRBJ2-7 and V is TRBV30; 11 bases fit TRBD2. The CDR3 has 16 residues. The germline gives CDR1 GTSNPN, CDR2 SVGIG (reference sequence). V dropped 0 bases and J dropped 9; count of bases not matched to a gene: 13. The CDR3 bases are TGTGCCTGGAGTGTACAGGCTAGCGGGAGGACGCAGGGGCAGTACTTC. Residues: CAWSVQASGRTQGQYF. Full variable domain (remainder filled in from reference TRBV30 and TRBJ2-7): SQTIHQWPATLVQPVGSPLSLECTVEGTSNPNLYWYRQAAGRGLQLLFYSVGIGQISSEVPQNLSASRPQDRQFILSSKKLLLSDSGFYLCAWSVQASGRTQGQYFGPGTRLTVT.

The genes are TRBV30 and TRBJ2-3; D possibly corresponds to TRBD1 (5 bases). Trimming shortened V by 3 bases and J by 2 bases, and 18 bases separated the two germline ends. There are 16 residues in the CDR3. From germline, CDR1 is GTSNPN and CDR2 SVGIG (reference sequence). The CDR3 DNA reads as TGTGCCTGGAGCCACTCGACAGTTTATTACACAGATACGCAGTATTTT. Its translation: CAWSHSTVYYTDTQYF.

The chain links TRBV5-1 to TRBJ1-6; 7 bases are shared with TRBD1. V was pared by 4 bases and J by 8 bases, with 9 bases of the junction left unmatched. From germline, CDR1 is SGHRS and CDR2 YFSETQ. This CDR3 is 15 amino acids long. The CDR3 DNA reads as TGCGCCAGCAGCCCTATGGACAGGATCGATTCACCCCTCCACTTT. Translated: CASSPMDRIDSPLHF.

The chain employs TRBV27 and TRBJ1-6; D remains ambiguous. Germline V gives CDR1 MNHEY, CDR2 SMNVEV (reference sequence). The CDR3 has 14 amino acids. Between the trimmed V and J ends, which lost 5 bases and 10 bases, there was a span of 15 bases. Here the CDR3 DNA reads TGTGCCAGCAGTCCCGTTTTAGTAGTCTCACCCCTCCACTTT. It specifies CASSPVLVVSPLHF.

The genes are TRBV19 and TRBJ1-5; D not certain. The CDR3 extends over 13 amino acids. Germline loops: CDR1 LNHDA, CDR2 SQIVND (reference sequence). Trimming left V 4 bases short and J 6 bases short, with 10 bases between. CDR3 in amino acids: CASSNSPRQPQHF. CDR3 DNA sequence: TGTGCCAGTAGTAATAGTCCGCGTCAGCCCCAGCATTTT.

This clone has only one observation. CDR3: CASQTSGGYTGELFF. DNA for the CDR3: TGTGCCAGCCAGACTAGCGGGGGATACACCGGGGAGCTGTTTTTT. This chain joins TRBV6-5 and TRBJ2-2; 12 bases fit TRBD2. Per germline, CDR1 MNHEY and CDR2 SVGAGI. J gave up 3 bases and V 8 bases, and 4 bases lay outside the gene matches. The CDR3 runs 15 residues.

The chain links TRBV27 to TRBJ1-2, with TRBD1 matching over 8 bases. This CDR3 comprises 15 residues. The germline V gene encodes CDR1 MNHEY and CDR2 SMNVEV (reference sequence). The trim removed 3 bases at V and 0 bases at J, leaving 3 bases unmatched. The CDR3 DNA is TGTGCCAGCAGTTTCGGGACAGGCACTAACTATGGCTACACCTTC. Its protein product is CASSFGTGTNYGYTF.